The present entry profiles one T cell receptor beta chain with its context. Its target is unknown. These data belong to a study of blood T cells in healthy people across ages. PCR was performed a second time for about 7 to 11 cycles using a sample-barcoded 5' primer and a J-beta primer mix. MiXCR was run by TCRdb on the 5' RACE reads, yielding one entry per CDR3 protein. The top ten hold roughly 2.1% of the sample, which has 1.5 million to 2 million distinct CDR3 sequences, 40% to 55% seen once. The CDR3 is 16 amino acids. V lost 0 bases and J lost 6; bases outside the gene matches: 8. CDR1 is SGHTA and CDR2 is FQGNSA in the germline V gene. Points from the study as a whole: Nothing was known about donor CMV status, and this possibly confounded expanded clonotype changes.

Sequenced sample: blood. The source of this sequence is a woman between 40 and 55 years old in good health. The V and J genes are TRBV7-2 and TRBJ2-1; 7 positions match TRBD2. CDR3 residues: CASSLAAGSGGNEQFF. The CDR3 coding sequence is TGTGCCAGCAGCTTAGCGGCGGGGTCGGGAGGCAATGAGCAGTTCTTC.